The 7 T cell receptor beta chains in this list originate from one sample, sequenced in a study of Ad26.COV2.S vaccination and SARS-CoV-2 variants. Measured with immunoSEQ multiplex PCR; TCRdb has only the in-frame clones, and not every one. Here the sample spans around 340,000 clones, about nine tenths being singletons. Treatment noted: about 20 received Ad26.COV2.S at low or high dose, single or two shots; roughly 5 received placebo; per-sample allocation not given. Repertoires come from day 63 after the first vaccine or placebo injection. Specimen: peripheral blood, collected in a trial of Ad26.COV2.S vaccine versus placebo. The receptors here all came from a person aged 18-60 years who received the Ad26.COV2.S COVID-19 vaccine or a placebo.

This clone appeared a few times. The V gene is TRBV12-2, the J gene TRBJ1-2. TRBV12-2 is shown as a pseudogene. This CDR3 comprises 11 residues. The CDR3 coding sequence is TGTGCAAGTCGCTCCTACAATGGCTACACCTTC. Protein sequence: CASRSYNGYTF.

V is TRBV19 and J is TRBJ2-4; either TRBD1 or TRBD2 may fit D (5 bases each). There are 16 residues in the CDR3. V shed 5 bases and J shed 6 bases, with 20 bases lying between them. Germline values: CDR1 LNHDA, CDR2 SQIVND (reference sequence). In DNA form, the CDR3 reads TGTGCCAGTAGTTCGGGGCCGCGGACCTCAGGAAACATTCAGTACTTC. The encoded protein is CASSSGPRTSGNIQYF.

The V gene is TRBV18, the J gene TRBJ1-2, with D unresolved. The CDR3 has 13 residues. V lost 6 bases, J lost 0 bases, and 8 bases lay in between. Per the germline V gene, CDR1 is KGHSH and CDR2 is LQKENI. The CDR3 region has the DNA TGTGCCAGCTCCTCGGACTCTAACTATGGCTACACCTTC. Its translation: CASSSDSNYGYTF.

The chain couples TRBV3-1 (or the pseudogene TRBV3-2) to TRBJ1-2, with TRBD1 matching over 8 bases. The CDR3 extends over 15 amino acids. CDR1 and CDR2 (germline): LGHDT, YNNKEL (reference sequence). The V and J ends lost 4 bases and 4 bases, in that order; junction bases with no gene match: 8. The CDR3 DNA sequence: TGTGCCAGCAGCCCTCAGGGGGCCCTCCTCTATGGCTACACCTTC. This sequence encodes CASSPQGALLYGYTF.

The J gene is TRBJ2-7, the V gene TRBV14, with a weak D call TRBD1 (5 bases). V was cut by 2 bases and J by 5 bases, with 7 bases left in between. Looked up from germline, CDR1 is SGHDN and CDR2 is FVKESK. The CDR3 runs to 12 residues. The CDR3 loop is CASSQQGNEQYF. DNA of the CDR3: TGTGCCAGCAGCCAACAGGGAAACGAGCAGTACTTC.

The chain links TRBV5-1 to TRBJ2-7; 7 nucleotides line up with TRBD2. The CDR3 totals 15 residues. Trimming took 1 base from V and 3 from J; bases not matched to a gene: 7. Germline V lookup: CDR1 SGHRS, CDR2 YFSETQ. The chain's CDR3 is CASSLYSSGDYEQYF. The CDR3, as DNA: TGCGCCAGCAGCTTGTATTCTAGCGGAGACTACGAGCAGTACTTC.

The rearrangement joins TRBV4-3 to TRBJ1-5; 7 bases are a match to TRBD1. This CDR3 comprises 17 residues. Germline values: CDR1 LGHNA, CDR2 YSLEER. J was trimmed by 3 bases and V by 0 bases; bases with no gene match: 8. This chain's CDR3 is CASSQDVTGRFNQPQHF. The CDR3 bases are TGCGCCAGCAGCCAAGATGTGACAGGGAGGTTCAATCAGCCCCAGCATTTT.